The next 14 T cell receptor beta chains were all read from a single sample in a study of STAT5B mutations in CD4+ large granular lymphocyte leukemia. Some clones are missing from TCRdb's copy, which holds only in-frame ones; the method was immunoSEQ multiplex PCR. The sample has 31,000 or so clones, roughly 80% seen once; the top ten hold roughly 2.2%. The sample consisted of CD4+ T cells from blood buffy coats. These TCRs come from a human donor in good health.

V usage is TRBV18 and J usage is TRBJ2-5, with D unresolved. Per germline, CDR1 KGHSH and CDR2 LQKENI. The CDR3 covers 12 residues. Trimming took 5 bases from V and 5 from J, leaving 9 bases between them. The CDR3 spells CASSSGPETQYF. CDR3 DNA sequence: TGTGCCAGCTCATCCGGGCCCGAGACCCAGTACTTC.

This clone appeared once. The V gene is TRBV7-9, the J gene TRBJ2-3, with TRBD2 identical over 7 bases. The CDR3 is 14 amino acids. The germline gives CDR1 SEHNR, CDR2 FQNEAQ (reference sequence). V dropped 3 bases and J dropped 5; count of bases not matched to a gene: 5. The CDR3 region has the DNA TGTGCCAGCAGCTTTCCCTTAGCGGGAGATACGCAGTATTTT. This translates into CASSFPLAGDTQYF.

This clone was detected only once. V is TRBV6-1 and J is TRBJ2-7; 8 bases are a match to TRBD1. With 8 bases clipped from V and 7 bases from J, the junction kept 10 bases outside the gene matches. The CDR3 length is 13 residues. Germline V gives CDR1 MNHNS, CDR2 SASEGT. CDR3 DNA sequence: TGTGCCAGCGGACAGTGGACAGGGCTTGAGCAGTACTTC. It specifies CASGQWTGLEQYF.

This chain connects TRBV29-1 to TRBJ1-1; TRBD1 is a possible D gene (5 bases). V gave up 1 base and J gave up 5 bases, with 17 bases separating them. This CDR3 region has 15 residues. Germline CDR1 SQVTM, CDR2 ANQGSEA. The CDR3 sequence: CSVEAGAGRGTEAFF. The CDR3 nucleotides read TGCAGCGTTGAAGCAGGAGCAGGGAGGGGAACTGAAGCTTTCTTT.

V and J are TRBV4-1 and TRBJ2-3; 13 bases fit TRBD2. The CDR3 is 14 amino acids. Germline V CDR1 and CDR2: MGHRA, YSYEKL. J gave up 6 bases and V 4 bases, and 1 base lay outside the gene matches. The CDR3 sequence: CASSRTSGSDTQYF. The DNA for the CDR3 is TGCGCCAGCAGCCGGACTAGCGGGAGTGATACGCAGTATTTT.

This clone was detected only once. In DNA form, the CDR3 reads TGTGCCTGGGCAGGGGTTAGCAATCAGCCCCAGCATTTT. Its protein is CAWAGVSNQPQHF. The chain joins TRBV30 to TRBJ1-5, with D possibly matching TRBD1 (6 bases). The CDR3 spans 13 residues. CDR1 GTSNPN and CDR2 SVGIG come from the germline V gene (reference sequence). V was pared by 5 bases and J by 0 bases, with 8 bases between.

The chain carries TRBV5-1 and TRBJ2-1; 8 bases are a match to TRBD1. The germline V gene encodes CDR1 SGHRS and CDR2 YFSETQ. The trim removed 4 bases at V and 8 bases at J, leaving 8 bases unmatched. This CDR3 has 14 amino acids. The CDR3: CASSVTGAGHEQFF. CDR3 DNA: TGCGCCAGCAGCGTGACAGGGGCAGGGCATGAGCAGTTCTTC.

The chain recombines TRBV2 with TRBJ1-1; D is undetermined. Deletions cut 6 bases from V and 2 bases from J, with 1 base between. CDR1 SNHLY and CDR2 FYNNEI come from the germline V gene. The CDR3 is 10 amino acids. In nucleotides, the CDR3 is TGTGCCAGCAGAAACACTGAAGCTTTCTTT. As protein: CASRNTEAFF.

The V call is TRBV30, the J call TRBJ2-7; TRBD1 matches at 10 bases. Germline lookup yields CDR1 GTSNPN and CDR2 SVGIG (reference sequence). This CDR3 has 13 amino acids. Unmatched junction bases numbered 7, after V lost 5 bases and J lost 6 bases. CDR3 sequence (DNA): TGTGCCTGGGAGAGACAGGGGGCCCGCGAGCAGTACTTC. Its translation is CAWERQGAREQYF.

The chain recombines TRBV4-1 with TRBJ2-2, with D uncertain. The CDR3 runs 16 residues. V dropped 2 bases and J dropped 4 bases, with 14 bases sitting between them. Germline loops: CDR1 MGHRA, CDR2 YSYEKL. CDR3 in amino acids: CASSQRFGYSTGELFF. The CDR3 DNA reads TGCGCCAGCAGCCAACGGTTCGGATATTCCACCGGGGAGCTGTTTTTT.

This chain links TRBV6-6 with TRBJ1-1, with D perhaps TRBD1 (6 bases). CDR1 MNHNY and CDR2 SVGAGI come from the germline V gene (reference sequence). The CDR3 has 15 amino acids. The V and J ends lost 2 bases and 5 bases respectively, with 15 bases between them. CDR3 sequence: CASSYGSGAGTEAFF. CDR3 coding DNA: TGTGCCAGCAGTTACGGTTCAGGGGCCGGAACTGAAGCTTTCTTT.

The chain joins TRBV6-1 to TRBJ2-3, with TRBD2 matching over 8 bases. The ends lost 4 bases at V and 6 bases at J; junction bases unmatched: 12. CDR1 MNHNS and CDR2 SASEGT come from the germline V gene. The length of the CDR3 is 16 residues. CDR3 residues: CASSGWSGSYPDTQYF. CDR3 bases: TGTGCCAGCAGTGGTTGGAGCGGGAGTTATCCGGATACGCAGTATTTT.

The sample holds a few counts of this clone. V gene TRBV5-6 combines with J gene TRBJ1-5; 9 nucleotides line up with TRBD1. Per the germline V gene, CDR1 is SGHDT and CDR2 is YYEEEE. The CDR3 totals 17 residues. V lost 4 bases, J lost 2 bases, and 10 bases stayed unmatched. For the CDR3, the DNA is TGTGCCAGCAGCCTCGGACAGGGGCGATACGGCAATCAGCCCCAGCATTTT. This codes for CASSLGQGRYGNQPQHF.

The V call is TRBV6-5, the J call TRBJ2-3; D may be TRBD1 (6 bases). The germline V gene has CDR1 MNHEY and CDR2 SVGAGI. Trimming took 6 bases from V and 1 from J, leaving 11 bases between them. The CDR3 is made up of 14 amino acids. The CDR3: CASRLDSRTDTQYF. CDR3 DNA: TGTGCCAGCAGGTTGGACAGCCGCACAGATACGCAGTATTTT.